The present entry profiles one T cell receptor (beta chain) with its context. This specimen comes from a study of shared clonotypes between healthy human individuals. Using immunoSEQ multiplex PCR, the repertoire was profiled, and TCRdb retains in-frame clones only, with some absent. In the table there are 1.5 million to 2.5 million clones, over 85% of which are singletons. This CDR3 has 14 residues. Germline CDR1 GTSNPN, CDR2 SVGIG (reference sequence). Trimming pared 0 bases from V and 8 bases from J, leaving 16 bases between. The naive CD8 fraction comprised CD45RO-negative cells positively selected for CCR7 and excluded terminally differentiated effector memory CD45RA+ cells.

What was sequenced was naive CD8+ T cells sorted from blood. The chain employs TRBV30 and TRBJ1-1; D gene uncertain. The origin of this receptor is a man younger than 30 in good health. CDR3 in amino acids: CAWSVRGNIGEAFF. The CDR3 DNA sequence: TGTGCCTGGAGTGTACGGGGTAACATCGGGGAAGCTTTCTTT. Based on the CDR3 plus reference TRBV30 and TRBJ1-1, the full variable domain is SQTIHQWPATLVQPVGSPLSLECTVEGTSNPNLYWYRQAAGRGLQLLFYSVGIGQISSEVPQNLSASRPQDRQFILSSKKLLLSDSGFYLCAWSVRGNIGEAFFGQGTRLTVV.